This TCR beta chain was profiled in a study of regulatory T cells in long-lasting Graves disease. Sequencing libraries for TCR beta were prepared with iRepertoire HTBI primers and Arm-PCR of CDR3 regions. MiXCR, run by TCRdb on the multiplex PCR reads, gives a single entry per CDR3 protein. Among 400,000 to 450,000 distinct CDR3 sequences listed, 16% were seen once. In this sample, this clonotype turned up a few times. The antigen is unknown. Germline assignment: CDR1 MGHRA and CDR2 YSYEKL. V was pared by 5 bases and J by 5 bases, with 19 bases between. The CDR3 length is 16 residues. Findings and caveats of the study: Gene preferences differed: TRBV28, TRBJ1-2, TRBJ2-5 in persistent cases. Those with persistent disease had in common more public clonotypes (around 2,500) than new patients (approximately 990).

Time point here: newly diagnosed GD, antithyroid drugs for less than 3 months. Generation of the TCR library employed RNA extracted from PBMCs. The same sample was also studied in work on T cells in Graves' hyperthyroidism and ophthalmopathy. That source adds: Initially, a first-round RT-PCR of the TCR CDR3 employed the HTBI primer set.

The J gene is TRBJ2-1, the V gene TRBV4-1, with D perhaps TRBD2 (7 bases). The sequence came from a woman in her thirties with Graves disease. The input for sequencing was peripheral blood mononuclear cells (PBMCs), taken at new diagnosis, from a patient treated with antithyroid drugs. The CDR3 is CASSKWGASGNNEQFF. The CDR3 nucleotides read TGCGCCAGCAGCAAGTGGGGGGCTAGCGGAAACAATGAGCAGTTCTTC.